These 10 T cell receptor beta chains share one sample of origin, sequenced in a study of cytomegalovirus exposure and HLA in healthy donors (dated by TCRdb to about 2017). The library was produced with the immunoSEQ multiplex PCR assay. The multiplex PCR relied on a mix of 60 forward primers for TCR Vbeta segments and 13 reverse primers for TCR Jbeta segments. In TCRdb, the immuneACCESS table is reduced to in-frame sequences with V and J assigned. These tables do not hold every clone; where another copy was compared, an unresolved V gene accounts for under half, and the others remain unexplained. This sample's table carries tens of thousands of clones. The ten largest account for roughly 5.4% of the sample. The sample was PBMCs. These receptors came from a man aged 30 to 39 in good health and CMV-seropositive.

The chain links TRBV6-5 to TRBJ2-1; a possible D gene is TRBD2 (6 bases). Per the germline V gene, CDR1 is MNHEY and CDR2 is SVGAGI. This CDR3 has 14 residues. The ends were cut back, 0 bases at V and 5 bases at J, with 8 bases in the middle. This chain's CDR3 is CASSYSRGNNEQFF. CDR3 nucleotide sequence: TGTGCCAGCAGTTACTCCCGGGGGAACAATGAGCAGTTCTTC.

This chain uses TRBV4-1 with TRBJ1-2, with 9 bases aligning to TRBD1. The CDR3 has 14 amino acids. V trimming: 0 bases; J trimming: 8 bases; junction bases outside the gene matches: 4. CDR1 and CDR2 (germline): MGHRA, YSYEKL. CDR3: CASSQEQGALGYTF. In nucleotides, the CDR3 is TGCGCCAGCAGCCAAGAACAGGGGGCGTTGGGCTACACCTTC.

The CDR3 sequence is CAISGGQGMGTEAFF. The CDR3 bases are TGTGCCATCAGCGGAGGACAGGGAATGGGCACTGAAGCTTTCTTT. This chain links TRBV10-3 with TRBJ1-1; 8 nucleotides line up with TRBD1. The V and J ends lost 6 bases and 4 bases, in that order; junction bases with no gene match: 10. Germline CDR1 is ENHRY and CDR2 is SYGVKD. The CDR3 spans 15 residues.

The V call is TRBV6-1, the J call TRBJ1-2; D remains unclear. The length of the CDR3 is 14 residues. Trimming pared 0 bases from V and 7 bases from J, leaving 12 bases between. CDR1 is MNHNS and CDR2 is SASEGT in the germline V gene. The CDR3 is CASSEARRGLGYTF. In DNA, the CDR3 is TGTGCCAGCAGTGAAGCGAGGCGAGGACTTGGCTACACCTTC.

V and J are TRBV15 and TRBJ2-2; TRBD2 might be the D (7 bases). Per the germline V gene, CDR1 is LNHNV and CDR2 is YYDKDF (reference sequence). The CDR3 contains 16 residues. V shed 0 bases and J shed 3 bases, with 11 bases lying between them. The CDR3 DNA reads as TGTGCCACCAGCAGAGAGGGGGGGCTCCACACCGGGGAGCTGTTTTTT. Translating gives CATSREGGLHTGELFF.

The chain links TRBV2 to TRBJ2-5, with 7 bases fitting TRBD2. The tail of the sequence fits TRBJ2-7 better, so the J call may be wrong. This CDR3 has 14 amino acids. The V gene's germline CDR1 is SNHLY and CDR2 FYNNEI. The DNA of the CDR3 is TGTGCCAGCAGTGAGCCTGGGACTACCTACGAGCAGTACTTC. Its translation is CASSEPGTTYEQYF.

CDR3 sequence: CASSYSEGIFDEQFF. In DNA form, the CDR3 reads TGTGCCAGCAGTTACTCAGAGGGTATCTTCGATGAGCAGTTCTTC. V gene TRBV6-5 combines with J gene TRBJ2-1, with D perhaps matching TRBD2 (5 bases). CDR1 and CDR2 from the germline V gene are MNHEY and SVGAGI. V was pared by 0 bases and J by 8 bases, with 14 bases between. CDR3 size: 15 residues.

The chain uses TRBV7-3 and TRBJ2-2; 8 bases map to TRBD2. The CDR3 runs 19 residues. The V gene end was trimmed by 5 bases and the J gene end by 1 base; junction bases not matched to a gene: 15. CDR1 is SGHTA and CDR2 is FQGTGA in the germline V gene. In DNA, the CDR3 is TGTGCCAGCAGCCCCCGTGCGGGGGGCCGGATACGGAACACCGGGGAGCTGTTTTTT. Residues: CASSPRAGGRIRNTGELFF.

The chain employs TRBV7-3 and TRBJ2-1; D gene unclear. CDR3 length: 12 amino acids. Deletions cut 4 bases from V and 5 bases from J, with 6 bases between. CDR1 and CDR2 from the germline V gene are SGHTA and FQGTGA. The chain's CDR3 is CASSSIDNEQFF. CDR3 DNA sequence: TGTGCCAGCAGCTCAATTGACAATGAGCAGTTCTTC.

The V call is TRBV7-9, the J call TRBJ1-1, with D possibly being TRBD1 (6 bases). Germline loops: CDR1 SEHNR, CDR2 FQNEAQ (reference sequence). V was cut by 0 bases and J by 1 base, with 12 bases left in between. CDR3 length equals 16 residues. The CDR3 region is CASSLALGRGNTEAFF. The CDR3 nucleotides read TGTGCCAGCAGCTTAGCCCTGGGCAGGGGGAACACTGAAGCTTTCTTT.